Each of the 20 T cell receptor beta chains below was sequenced from the same sample in a study of regulatory T cells in long-lasting Graves disease. Noted time point: newly diagnosed GD, antithyroid drugs for less than 3 months. Following extraction of RNA from PBMCs, that RNA was used to make the TCR library. Through Arm-PCR of CDR3 regions and iRepertoire HTBI primers, TCR beta libraries were built. One entry per CDR3 protein results from TCRdb running MiXCR on the multiplex PCR reads. Of a few hundred thousand distinct CDR3 sequences listed, roughly 13% are singletons. This sample also belongs to another study, concerning T cells in Graves' hyperthyroidism and ophthalmopathy.

The sample in question was peripheral blood mononuclear cells (PBMCs), obtained at new diagnosis, from a patient treated with antithyroid drugs. The receptors here all came from a man aged 25-45 years with Graves disease.

This clonotype was recorded many times. The genes are TRBV6-1 and TRBJ1-1; D might be TRBD1 (5 bases). V was trimmed by 6 bases and J by 5 bases, leaving 16 bases between them. The CDR3 runs to 14 residues. Per the germline V gene, CDR1 is MNHNS and CDR2 is SASEGT. CDR3 nucleotide sequence: TGTGCCAGCAGGTTGGGTTCCGGGGGAACTGAAGCTTTCTTT. This encodes CASRLGSGGTEAFF.

The CDR3 spells CAMGRHQGTDTQYF. CDR3 in DNA: TGTGCCATGGGGAGACACCAGGGGACAGATACGCAGTATTTT. The chain links TRBV10-3 to TRBJ2-3, with TRBD1 as a possible D gene (6 bases). CDR3 size: 14 residues. Germline CDR1 reads ENHRY; CDR2 reads SYGVKD. V lost 9 bases and J 3 bases, leaving 16 bases between the germline ends.

To note about this clonotype: With a much larger clone just one base away, this may be a read error. V and J are TRBV9 and TRBJ1-2; 8 positions agree with TRBD1. V lost 4 bases and J lost 4; bases outside the gene matches: 9. CDR1 and CDR2 (germline): SGDLS, YYNGEE. The CDR3 runs to 15 residues. Here the CDR3 reads CASSPRDRGIYGYTF. Written as DNA, the CDR3 is TGTGCCAGCAGCCCTCGCGACAGGGGTATCTATGGCTACACCTTC.

This clonotype was counted many times. This CDR3 is CSANPGPSAGETQYF. CDR3 sequence (DNA): TGCAGTGCCAACCCGGGCCCCTCGGCAGGGGAGACCCAGTACTTC. This chain joins TRBV20-1 and TRBJ2-1; TRBD1 is a possible D gene (5 bases). The end of the DNA aligns better with TRBJ2-5, so the J call may be wrong. Germline values: CDR1 DFQATT, CDR2 SNEGSKA (reference sequence). The CDR3 extends over 15 amino acids.

The CDR3 sequence is CAISEGRGYYGANVLTF. The CDR3 nucleotides are TGTGCCATCAGTGAAGGGAGGGGGTATTATGGGGCCAACGTCCTGACTTTC. V gene TRBV10-3 combines with J gene TRBJ2-6; possibly TRBD2 for D (7 bases). V was cut by 3 bases and J by 3 bases, with 15 bases left in between. CDR1 and CDR2 (germline): ENHRY, SYGVKD. The CDR3 runs 17 residues.

With regard to this clonotype: A much larger clone differs by one base, so this may be a read error. This chain connects TRBV5-4 to TRBJ2-7; D perhaps matches TRBD1 (6 bases). CDR1 is SGHNT and CDR2 is YYREEE in the germline V gene (reference sequence). The CDR3 is made up of 15 amino acids. The CDR3 DNA reads as TGTGCCAGCAGCTTGAACGGGGACACGTTCTACGTGCAGTACTTC. Translation: CASSLNGDTFYVQYF. The full variable domain, in which reference TRBV5-4 and TRBJ2-7 provide the parts outside the CDR3, is ETGVTQSPTHLIKTRGQQVTLRCSSQSGHNTVSWYQQALGQGPQFIFQYYREEENGRGNFPPRFSGLQFPNYSSELNVNALELDDSALYLCASSLNGDTFYVQYFGPGTRLTVT.

This clonotype has ten or more counts. The chain employs TRBV27 and TRBJ2-3; perhaps TRBD1 as D (5 bases). The CDR3 totals 14 residues. The V end was cut by 0 bases, the J end by 1 base, with 5 bases between. CDR1 is MNHEY and CDR2 is SMNVEV in the germline V gene (reference sequence). Here the CDR3 reads CASSLSQGTDTQYF. In nucleotides, the CDR3 is TGTGCCAGCAGTTTATCACAGGGCACAGATACGCAGTATTTT.

V usage is TRBV6-1 and J usage is TRBJ2-2; TRBD2 agrees at 7 bases. CDR1 is MNHNS, CDR2 SASEGT, per germline. The J segment lost 4 bases and the V segment lost 6 bases, leaving 5 bases of the junction unmatched. The CDR3 has 14 residues. This CDR3 is CASSGGRITGELFF. The CDR3 region has the DNA TGTGCCAGCAGCGGCGGGAGAATCACCGGGGAGCTGTTTTTT.

This clonotype has a count of ten or more. V usage is TRBV12-3 or TRBV12-4 and J usage is TRBJ1-2, with a weak D call TRBD1 (5 bases). The CDR3 is made up of 16 amino acids. V was clipped by 4 bases and J by 4 bases, with 19 bases between them. The CDR3 region is CASSSPGKSLIYGYTF. The DNA for the CDR3 is TGTGCCAGCAGTTCACCAGGGAAGAGCCTTATCTATGGCTACACCTTC.

Ten or more counts support this clonotype. The chain carries TRBV7-2 and TRBJ1-2; 7 bases agree with TRBD1. In germline, CDR1 is SGHTA, CDR2 FQGNSA. The J segment lost 4 bases and the V segment lost 4 bases, leaving 3 bases of the junction unmatched. The CDR3 consists of 13 residues. The CDR3 region is CASSSGGPYGYTF. CDR3 coding DNA: TGTGCCAGCAGCTCAGGGGGGCCCTATGGCTACACCTTC.

This clonotype was counted many times. CDR3 in amino acids: CSVEEGSNQPQHF. The CDR3 DNA is TGCAGCGTTGAAGAGGGAAGCAATCAGCCCCAGCATTTT. V gene TRBV29-1 combines with J gene TRBJ1-5; no reliable D call. In germline, CDR1 is SQVTM, CDR2 ANQGSEA. V gave up 0 bases and J gave up 1 base, with 4 bases separating them. The CDR3 runs 13 residues.

The sample holds many counts of this clonotype. The rearrangement links TRBV7-2 to TRBJ1-2; 8 bases align to TRBD1. Trimming took 1 base from V and 8 from J; bases not matched to a gene: 6. There are 14 residues in the CDR3. Germline CDR1 reads SGHTA; CDR2 reads FQGNSA. CDR3 DNA sequence: TGTGCCAGCAGCTTAGAAAGGACAGGGTACGGCTACACCTTC. It yields the protein CASSLERTGYGYTF. The variable domain in full, with the rest retrieved from reference TRBV7-2 and TRBJ1-2, is GAGVSQSPSNKVTEKGKDVELRCDPISGHTALYWYRQSLGQGLEFLIYFQGNSAPDKSGLPSDRFSAERTGGSVSTLTIQRTQQEDSAVYLCASSLERTGYGYTFGSGTRLTVV.

This clonotype was seen many times. The gene calls are TRBV11-2 and TRBJ2-6, with D tentatively TRBD2 (5 bases). There are 19 residues in the CDR3. Trimming removed 5 bases from V and 0 bases from J, with 20 bases in between. The germline V gene has CDR1 SGHAT and CDR2 FQNNGV. The CDR3 region is CASSPDPHSDSSGANVLTF. The CDR3 DNA reads as TGTGCCAGCAGCCCAGACCCCCATAGCGATTCCTCTGGGGCCAACGTCCTGACTTTC.

This chain uses TRBV20-1 with TRBJ2-5; D remains unclear. Trimming removed 0 bases from V and 2 bases from J, with 13 bases in between. Germline V gene lookup returns CDR1 DFQATT and CDR2 SNEGSKA (reference sequence). The CDR3 extends over 15 amino acids. The CDR3 protein is CSARDGRGVQETQYF. CDR3 DNA: TGCAGTGCTAGAGATGGAAGAGGAGTACAAGAGACCCAGTACTTC.

This chain uses TRBV12-3 or TRBV12-4 with TRBJ2-3, with D tentatively TRBD1 (5 bases). V was clipped by 6 bases and J by 4 bases, with 14 bases between them. There are 14 residues in the CDR3. The CDR3 reads CASREQVIADTQYF. The CDR3 region has the DNA TGTGCCAGCAGAGAACAGGTTATCGCAGATACGCAGTATTTT.

This clonotype was observed at least ten times. The chain links TRBV6-1 to TRBJ1-5, with no clear D. Germline values: CDR1 MNHNS, CDR2 SASEGT. This CDR3 comprises 15 residues. The ends were cut back, 10 bases at V and 0 bases at J, with 16 bases in the middle. The chain's CDR3 is CATSSAANSNQPQHF. The CDR3 DNA reads as TGTGCCACCTCGTCGGCCGCCAATAGCAATCAGCCCCAGCATTTT.

This clonotype was found many times. The genes are TRBV6-1 and TRBJ1-5; TRBD1 might be the D (5 bases). V lost 6 bases and J 6 bases, leaving 15 bases between the germline ends. CDR1 is MNHNS and CDR2 is SASEGT in the germline V gene. This CDR3 is built from 14 residues. The CDR3 DNA follows: TGTGCCAGCAGAGCGGCGGGGACGGGTCAGCCCCAGCATTTT. It translates to CASRAAGTGQPQHF.

This clonotype has more than one count but fewer than ten. The V gene is TRBV12-3 or TRBV12-4, the J gene TRBJ1-5; weak D call: TRBD1 (5 bases). V was clipped by 2 bases and J by 9 bases, with 17 bases between them. CDR3 size: 15 residues. The CDR3 nucleotides read TGTGCCAGCAGTTTATCCGAGGGGCCCAATTGGCCCCAGCATTTT. It encodes CASSLSEGPNWPQHF.

The sample holds many counts of this clonotype. The chain employs TRBV11-3 and TRBJ2-1; 8 bases agree with TRBD2. The CDR3 extends over 15 amino acids. Germline CDR1 and CDR2: SGHNT and YENEEA. Trimming cost V 5 bases and J 1 base; bases outside gene matches: 4. The DNA for the CDR3 is TGTGCCAGCAGCCAACTAGCGGCTTCCTACAATGAGCAGTTCTTC. Translation: CASSQLAASYNEQFF.

J is TRBJ1-4 and V is TRBV9; D gene ambiguous. The CDR3 consists of 16 residues. V gave up 0 bases and J gave up 0 bases, with 9 bases separating them. Per the germline V gene, CDR1 is SGDLS and CDR2 is YYNGEE. CDR3 region: CASSVEAGSTNEKLFF. The CDR3 coding sequence is TGTGCCAGCAGCGTAGAGGCGGGTTCAACTAATGAAAAACTGTTTTTT.